These 14 T cell receptor beta chains came from one sample sequenced in a study of breast tumors, draining lymph nodes, adjacent tissues. Breast cancer patients provided tissue from their axillary draining lymph nodes. TCRdb itself ran the multiplex PCR reads through MiXCR, one entry per CDR3 protein. The table has around 290,000 distinct CDR3 sequences, 30% to 35% seen once. The sample taken for sequencing was axillary lymph node tissue. Receptors originate from a female donor with breast cancer. Some clones in this sample may be carry-over from other donors' samples.

The gene calls are TRBV3-1 and TRBJ2-2; D gene ambiguous. V was shortened by 3 bases and J by 7 bases, with 12 bases between the two germline ends. CDR3 length: 14 amino acids. In germline, CDR1 is LGHDT, CDR2 YNNKEL (reference sequence). CDR3 sequence reads: CASSHPTRVGELFF. The CDR3, as DNA: TGTGCCAGCAGCCACCCTACGCGCGTCGGGGAGCTGTTTTTT.

The DNA of the CDR3 is TGTGCCAGCAGCGGGGGGACTAGCGGGAGGTCTAATGAGCAGTTCTTC. Protein sequence: CASSGGTSGRSNEQFF. V and J are TRBV7-2 and TRBJ2-1; TRBD2 matches 15 bases. This CDR3 contains 16 residues. The V and J ends lost 5 bases and 7 bases, in that order; junction bases with no gene match: 6. The germline V gene has CDR1 SGHTA and CDR2 FQGNSA.

This clonotype has at least ten counts. V gene TRBV19 combines with J gene TRBJ1-2; D might be TRBD1 (6 bases). Trimming pared 5 bases from V and 6 bases from J, leaving 10 bases between. Germline V gene data show CDR1 as LNHDA and CDR2 as SQIVND (reference sequence). The CDR3 spans 12 residues. CDR3 nucleotides: TGTGCCAGTAGTGAAAACAGGGATGGCTACACCTTC. It encodes CASSENRDGYTF.

Concerning this clonotype: It may be a read error: a sequence one base away is much more abundant. The V gene is TRBV20-1, the J gene TRBJ2-5; D gene ambiguous. CDR3 length equals 11 residues. Per germline, CDR1 DFQATT and CDR2 SNEGSKA (reference sequence). CDR3 residues: CSAYLRFDQSF. Written as DNA, the CDR3 is TGCAGTGCTTACCTTCGTTTCGACCAGTCCTTC.

The sample holds a few counts of this clonotype. The genes are TRBV5-4 and TRBJ2-1; 9 bases line up with TRBD2. Germline CDR1 SGHNT, CDR2 YYREEE (reference sequence). The ends lost 2 bases at V and 6 bases at J; junction bases unmatched: 9. The CDR3 covers 16 residues. The CDR3 bases are TGTGCCAGCAGCTTTGCTGGCGGGAGGGGATCCAATGAGCAGTTCTTC. It translates to CASSFAGGRGSNEQFF.

This clonotype appeared a few times. A read error may produce the germline difference seen at one junction end. The V and J genes are TRBV5-4 and TRBJ2-7, with D perhaps TRBD2 (5 bases). The length of the CDR3 is 15 residues. Germline CDR1 reads SGHNT; CDR2 reads YYREEE (reference sequence). CDR3 protein: CASGLGVASNYEQYF. The CDR3 region has the DNA TGTGCCAGCGGCTTGGGAGTAGCGTCTAACTACGAGCAGTACTTC.

This clonotype was seen a few times. The chain couples TRBV20-1 to TRBJ2-3, with unresolved D. Germline values: CDR1 DFQATT, CDR2 SNEGSKA (reference sequence). CDR3 size: 16 residues. Trimming pared 0 bases from V and 2 bases from J, leaving 15 bases between. CDR3 nucleotides: TGCAGTGCTAGAGATCGGCCACTCGGTGCCACAGATACGCAGTATTTT. Its protein product is CSARDRPLGATDTQYF.

The rearrangement links TRBV18 to TRBJ2-5; D uncertain. Germline V gene data show CDR1 as KGHSH and CDR2 as LQKENI. The CDR3 consists of 13 residues. The V and J ends lost 5 bases and 0 bases respectively, with 7 bases between them. CDR3 in amino acids: CASSMGHQETQYF. The CDR3 nucleotides are TGTGCCAGCTCAATGGGCCACCAAGAGACCCAGTACTTC.

This clonotype was counted at least ten times. This chain connects TRBV7-6 to TRBJ2-1; D possibly corresponds to TRBD1 (6 bases). CDR1 and CDR2 (germline): SGHVS, FNYEAQ. The CDR3 runs 13 residues. V gave up 5 bases and J gave up 4 bases, with 9 bases separating them. In nucleotides, the CDR3 is TGTGCCAGCAGCCACGGACAGTACAATGAGCAGTTCTTC. It yields the protein CASSHGQYNEQFF.

This clonotype came up once. Just one base apart from a much larger clone, this may be a read error. The chain links TRBV20-1 to TRBJ2-7; a weak D match, TRBD1 (6 bases). This CDR3 contains 15 residues. Per the germline V gene, CDR1 is DFQATT and CDR2 is SNEGSKA (reference sequence). In DNA, the CDR3 is TGCAGTACTAGAGAGCCGACAGGAGATCTGGGCGAGCAGTACTTC. This sequence encodes CSTREPTGDLGEQYF.

In regard to this clonotype: A read error is likely, as this CDR3 ends without the conserved phenylalanine or tryptophan. The DNA is left out, because the CDR3 cannot be placed on it with certainty; the CDR3 is given as TCRdb lists it. The gene calls are TRBV12-5 and TRBJ1-3. The CDR3 comprises 12 residues, both ends counted. Per germline, CDR1 LGHNT and CDR2 FRNRAP. CDR3 amino acids: CASGHGGNTIHL.

The rearrangement joins TRBV28 to TRBJ1-5; a weak D match, TRBD1 (5 bases). This CDR3 is 16 amino acids long. Germline CDR1 reads MDHEN; CDR2 reads SYDVKM. Trimming took off 3 bases at V and 3 bases at J, with 15 bases between the two ends. Here the CDR3 DNA reads TGTGCCAGCAGTTTTCCCGGGCAGGGCAACAATCAGCCCCAGCATTTT. Protein: CASSFPGQGNNQPQHF.

To note about this clonotype: A read error may explain this, as a much larger clone is one base away. J is TRBJ2-7 and V is TRBV11-2; 14 bases fit TRBD2. Germline-derived CDR1 and CDR2 are SGHAT and FQNNGV. The J segment lost 7 bases and the V segment lost 5 bases, leaving 4 bases of the junction unmatched. The CDR3 has 14 residues. The CDR3 bases are TGTGCCAGCAGCCGGACTAGCGGGAGGTTTGAGCAGTACTTC. This translates into CASSRTSGRFEQYF.

The CDR3 DNA reads TGTGCCAGCAGTTTATCGGTAGATTTGGCAGATACGCAGTATTTT. Translation: CASSLSVDLADTQYF. This chain joins TRBV28 and TRBJ2-3; D ambiguous. Trimming took off 1 base at V and 4 bases at J, with 12 bases between the two ends. CDR1 MDHEN and CDR2 SYDVKM come from the germline V gene. The CDR3 spans 15 residues.